The present entry profiles one TCR beta chain with its context. PCR used 60 Vbeta primers and 13 Jbeta primers. The assay was immunoSEQ multiplex PCR, and TCRdb's table has in-frame clones only and misses some. The top ten clones hold approximately 1.5% of a sample with 170,000 or so clones, about 80% of them seen once. CDR1 and CDR2 from the germline V gene are MDHEN and SYDVKM. Unmatched junction bases numbered 17, after V lost 8 bases and J lost 10 bases. This CDR3 is built from 17 residues. The data belong to a study of cytomegalovirus exposure and HLA in healthy donors. The receptor was isolated from a woman under 40 in good health and CMV-seropositive. The specimen sequenced was PBMCs. The chain is built from TRBV28 and TRBJ2-2; 12 positions match TRBD2. CDR3 DNA: TGTGCCAGCTCGGGGTCGCTAGCGGGAGGGCCAGGGTTGGAGCTGTTTTTT. This codes for CASSGSLAGGPGLELFF.